The rows below give T cell receptor beta chains drawn from one sample of a study of blood T cell repertoires in COVID-19. The method was immunoSEQ multiplex PCR; TCRdb's version includes in-frame clones alone and lacks a portion of them. The sample carries approximately 220,000 clones, about 87% recorded once. The sequenced material came from peripheral blood. These receptors all come from a man in his sixties who had recovered from COVID-19. Both conserved end residues are part of each CDR3. Each record gives: J gene, V gene, D gene, clone size, CDR3 protein, CDR3 DNA. D genes are given only for firm matches. Rows may omit the clone size; those that give it use once, few, many or a size class.

J gene: TRBJ2-1
V gene: TRBV7-3
D gene: .
clone size: .
CDR3 protein: CASSLYGTPEHEQFF
CDR3 DNA: TGTGCCAGCAGCTTATATGGGACACCGGAACATGAGCAGTTCTTC

J gene: TRBJ1-2
V gene: TRBV28
D gene: .
clone size: .
CDR3 protein: CASRTTLGGYTF
CDR3 DNA: TGTGCCAGTCGAACTACTCTCGGTGGCTACACCTTC

J gene: TRBJ1-5
V gene: TRBV19
D gene: TRBD1
clone size: .
CDR3 protein: CASSIGRGIGNQPQHF
CDR3 DNA: TGTGCCAGTAGTATAGGCAGGGGGATCGGCAATCAGCCCCAGCATTTT

J gene: TRBJ1-1
V gene: TRBV5-6
D gene: .
clone size: .
CDR3 protein: CASSLGQWDTEAFF
CDR3 DNA: TGTGCCAGCAGCTTGGGACAATGGGACACTGAAGCTTTCTTT

J gene: TRBJ2-2
V gene: TRBV7-3
D gene: .
clone size: .
CDR3 protein: CASSRGQSNTGELFF
CDR3 DNA: TGTGCCAGCAGCCGTGGACAGTCGAACACCGGGGAGCTGTTTTTT

J gene: TRBJ2-7
V gene: TRBV30
D gene: TRBD1
clone size: .
CDR3 protein: CAWSGDRGNEQYF
CDR3 DNA: TGTGCCTGGAGTGGGGACAGGGGGAACGAGCAGTACTTC

J gene: TRBJ2-3
V gene: TRBV6-6
D gene: .
clone size: once
CDR3 protein: CASSGRAGRADTQYF
CDR3 DNA: TGTGCCAGCAGTGGCCGGGCGGGTCGGGCAGATACGCAGTATTTT

J gene: TRBJ2-2
V gene: TRBV11-2
D gene: .
clone size: .
CDR3 protein: CASSLAGAGTGELFF
CDR3 DNA: TGTGCCAGCAGCTTAGCGGGAGCGGGCACCGGGGAGCTGTTTTTT

J gene: TRBJ2-5
V gene: TRBV7-2
D gene: TRBD2
clone size: .
CDR3 protein: CASSLVGGIRETQYF
CDR3 DNA: TGTGCCAGCAGCTTAGTGGGGGGGATAAGGGAGACCCAGTACTTC

J gene: TRBJ2-5
V gene: TRBV13
D gene: .
clone size: .
CDR3 protein: CASSSGTMSRETQYF
CDR3 DNA: TGTGCCAGCTCCTCCGGGACAATGTCTCGAGAGACCCAGTACTTC

J gene: TRBJ2-5
V gene: TRBV3-1/TRBV3-2
D gene: TRBD2
clone size: .
CDR3 protein: CASKTSGGPGETQYF
CDR3 DNA: TGTGCCTCAAAGACTAGCGGGGGTCCGGGAGAGACCCAGTACTTC

J gene: TRBJ2-3
V gene: TRBV2
D gene: .
clone size: .
CDR3 protein: CASSQFRETDTQYF
CDR3 DNA: TGTGCCAGCAGCCAATTCAGGGAAACAGATACGCAGTATTTT

J gene: TRBJ1-6
V gene: TRBV4-3
D gene: TRBD1
clone size: .
CDR3 protein: CASSQDPGGTLNSPLHF
CDR3 DNA: TGCGCCAGCAGCCAAGATCCAGGGGGAACCCTTAATTCACCCCTCCACTTT

J gene: TRBJ1-2
V gene: TRBV5-6
D gene: .
clone size: once
CDR3 protein: CASSPREGYYGYTF
CDR3 DNA: TGTGCCAGCAGCCCTCGGGAAGGGTACTATGGCTACACCTTC

J gene: TRBJ2-7
V gene: TRBV6-2/TRBV6-3
D gene: .
clone size: .
CDR3 protein: CASSYPQGFMDEQYF
CDR3 DNA: TGTGCCAGCAGTTACCCCCAGGGCTTTATGGACGAGCAGTACTTC

J gene: TRBJ2-5
V gene: TRBV7-2
D gene: TRBD2
clone size: .
CDR3 protein: CASSFASGSLETQYF
CDR3 DNA: TGTGCCAGCAGCTTCGCTAGCGGGAGTTTGGAGACCCAGTACTTC

J gene: TRBJ1-1
V gene: TRBV3-1/TRBV3-2
D gene: .
clone size: .
CDR3 protein: CASSLGGNTEAFF
CDR3 DNA: TGTGCCAGCAGTTTGGGGGGGAACACTGAAGCTTTCTTT

J gene: TRBJ1-3
V gene: TRBV18
D gene: TRBD1
clone size: few
CDR3 protein: CASSPSGTGVTGNTIYF
CDR3 DNA: TGTGCCAGCTCACCATCCGGGACAGGGGTGACTGGAAACACCATATATTTT

J gene: TRBJ2-3
V gene: TRBV9
D gene: .
clone size: .
CDR3 protein: CASSAGITDTQYF
CDR3 DNA: TGTGCCAGCAGCGCAGGGATCACAGATACGCAGTATTTT

J gene: TRBJ1-2
V gene: TRBV10-3
D gene: TRBD1
clone size: .
CDR3 protein: CAISETGQGAIINYGYTF
CDR3 DNA: TGTGCCATCAGTGAGACCGGACAGGGGGCCATCATCAACTATGGCTACACCTTC

J gene: TRBJ1-1
V gene: TRBV5-6
D gene: TRBD1
clone size: .
CDR3 protein: CASSLYWTGFSLDTEAFF
CDR3 DNA: TGTGCCAGCAGCTTGTATTGGACAGGGTTTTCCCTAGACACTGAAGCTTTCTTT

J gene: TRBJ2-5
V gene: TRBV7-2
D gene: TRBD1
clone size: .
CDR3 protein: CASSLVGTGMQETQYF
CDR3 DNA: TGTGCCAGCAGCTTGGTTGGGACAGGGATGCAAGAGACCCAGTACTTC

J gene: TRBJ1-3
V gene: TRBV6-5
D gene: .
clone size: few
CDR3 protein: CASSYERGVGNTIYF
CDR3 DNA: TGTGCCAGCAGTTACGAAAGGGGTGTTGGAAACACCATATATTTT

J gene: TRBJ1-3
V gene: TRBV19
D gene: TRBD1
clone size: .
CDR3 protein: CASSRDRTRNTIYF
CDR3 DNA: TGTGCCAGTAGCAGGGACAGGACCCGAAACACCATATATTTT

J gene: TRBJ1-2
V gene: TRBV6-6
D gene: TRBD1
clone size: once
CDR3 protein: CASTQRTGTQDGYTF
CDR3 DNA: TGTGCCAGCACCCAGAGGACAGGGACGCAAGACGGCTACACCTTC

J gene: TRBJ1-6
V gene: TRBV9
D gene: .
clone size: .
CDR3 protein: CASSVGSGRVYSPLHF
CDR3 DNA: TGTGCCAGCAGCGTAGGGTCCGGCAGGGTGTATTCACCCCTCCACTTT

J gene: TRBJ2-7
V gene: TRBV24-1
D gene: .
clone size: once
CDR3 protein: CATSAAGVYEQYF
CDR3 DNA: TGTGCCACCAGTGCGGCAGGGGTCTACGAGCAGTACTTC

J gene: TRBJ1-5
V gene: TRBV27
D gene: TRBD1
clone size: .
CDR3 protein: CASSDHRGVDSFNQPQHF
CDR3 DNA: TGTGCCAGCAGCGACCACAGGGGGGTAGATAGCTTCAATCAGCCCCAGCATTTT

J gene: TRBJ1-1
V gene: TRBV29-1
D gene: TRBD1
clone size: .
CDR3 protein: CTSTRGMDTEAFF
CDR3 DNA: TGCACCTCCACCAGGGGGATGGACACTGAAGCTTTCTTT

J gene: TRBJ1-1
V gene: TRBV10-3
D gene: .
clone size: .
CDR3 protein: CAISDSQGLNTEAFF
CDR3 DNA: TGTGCCATCAGTGACTCCCAGGGTCTGAACACTGAAGCTTTCTTT

J gene: TRBJ1-3
V gene: TRBV6-5
D gene: TRBD1
clone size: .
CDR3 protein: CASSKTGGSGNTIYF
CDR3 DNA: TGTGCCAGCAGTAAAACAGGGGGTAGTGGAAACACCATATATTTT

J gene: TRBJ2-2
V gene: TRBV11-2
D gene: .
clone size: .
CDR3 protein: CASSPTAVLNTGELFF
CDR3 DNA: TGTGCCAGCAGCCCTACAGCGGTTCTGAACACCGGGGAGCTGTTTTTT

J gene: TRBJ1-5
V gene: TRBV6-5
D gene: TRBD1
clone size: .
CDR3 protein: CAISPGGFNQPQHF
CDR3 DNA: TGTGCCATCTCCCCAGGGGGCTTCAATCAGCCCCAGCATTTT

J gene: TRBJ1-6
V gene: TRBV28
D gene: .
clone size: .
CDR3 protein: CATGEDFFSPLHF
CDR3 DNA: TGTGCCACCGGGGAGGATTTTTTTTCACCCCTCCACTTT

J gene: TRBJ2-5
V gene: TRBV9
D gene: TRBD2
clone size: .
CDR3 protein: CASSVESGGPQETQYF
CDR3 DNA: TGTGCCAGCAGCGTAGAGAGCGGGGGGCCCCAAGAGACCCAGTACTTC

J gene: TRBJ2-7
V gene: TRBV6-5
D gene: .
clone size: .
CDR3 protein: CASSTTTYYEQYF
CDR3 DNA: TGTGCCAGCAGCACAACTACCTACTACGAGCAGTACTTC

J gene: TRBJ2-3
V gene: TRBV29-1
D gene: .
clone size: .
CDR3 protein: CSPGGGTDTQYF
CDR3 DNA: TGCAGCCCCGGTGGAGGCACAGATACGCAGTATTTT

J gene: TRBJ2-3
V gene: TRBV14
D gene: .
clone size: .
CDR3 protein: CASSHGLPDTQYF
CDR3 DNA: TGTGCCAGCAGCCATGGACTCCCAGATACGCAGTATTTT

J gene: TRBJ2-5
V gene: TRBV7-2
D gene: .
clone size: .
CDR3 protein: CASSRMGGMEGETQYF
CDR3 DNA: TGTGCCAGCAGTCGTATGGGTGGGATGGAGGGAGAGACCCAGTACTTC

J gene: TRBJ2-7
V gene: TRBV9
D gene: .
clone size: .
CDR3 protein: CASSVRWEPSYEQYF
CDR3 DNA: TGTGCCAGCAGCGTACGCTGGGAGCCCTCGTACGAGCAGTACTTC

J gene: TRBJ2-7
V gene: TRBV6-1
D gene: TRBD2
clone size: .
CDR3 protein: CASSEAPGGYYEQYF
CDR3 DNA: TGTGCCAGCAGTGAAGCGCCGGGGGGGTACTACGAGCAGTACTTC

J gene: TRBJ1-1
V gene: TRBV19
D gene: .
clone size: once
CDR3 protein: CASSRGLNREAFF
CDR3 DNA: TGTGCCAGTAGTAGGGGGCTTAACCGAGAAGCTTTCTTT

J gene: TRBJ1-5
V gene: TRBV19
D gene: TRBD1
clone size: .
CDR3 protein: CASSVQQGSNQPQHF
CDR3 DNA: TGTGCCAGTAGTGTCCAACAGGGGAGCAATCAGCCCCAGCATTTT

J gene: TRBJ1-2
V gene: TRBV18
D gene: TRBD1
clone size: .
CDR3 protein: CASSPGQGTLYGYTF
CDR3 DNA: TGTGCCAGCTCACCGGGACAGGGAACACTCTATGGCTACACCTTC

J gene: TRBJ2-1
V gene: TRBV7-3
D gene: .
clone size: .
CDR3 protein: CASSKDSIYNEQFF
CDR3 DNA: TGTGCCAGCAGCAAGGACTCGATCTACAATGAGCAGTTCTTC

J gene: TRBJ2-1
V gene: TRBV18
D gene: .
clone size: .
CDR3 protein: CASSPQGDEQFF
CDR3 DNA: TGTGCCAGCTCACCACAAGGGGATGAGCAGTTCTTC

J gene: TRBJ1-1
V gene: TRBV14
D gene: .
clone size: .
CDR3 protein: CASSRLLSTEAFF
CDR3 DNA: TGTGCCAGCAGCCGCCTCCTAAGCACTGAAGCTTTCTTT

J gene: TRBJ2-7
V gene: TRBV6-5
D gene: .
clone size: .
CDR3 protein: CASVEGGRYEQYF
CDR3 DNA: TGTGCCAGCGTTGAGGGAGGCCGCTACGAGCAGTACTTC

J gene: TRBJ2-5
V gene: TRBV6-5
D gene: .
clone size: .
CDR3 protein: CASSRQTSKETQYF
CDR3 DNA: TGTGCCAGCAGCCGCCAGACAAGCAAAGAGACCCAGTACTTC

J gene: TRBJ1-6
V gene: TRBV7-2
D gene: .
clone size: .
CDR3 protein: CASSLTITGPSYNSPLHF
CDR3 DNA: TGTGCCAGCAGCTTAACCATCACAGGTCCCTCCTATAATTCACCCCTCCACTTT

J gene: TRBJ1-2
V gene: TRBV5-4
D gene: TRBD1
clone size: .
CDR3 protein: CASRLGTDTNYGYTF
CDR3 DNA: TGTGCCAGCAGATTAGGGACAGATACTAACTATGGCTACACCTTC

J gene: TRBJ1-6
V gene: TRBV18
D gene: .
clone size: once
CDR3 protein: CASSPGQSQLNSPLHF
CDR3 DNA: TGTGCCAGCTCACCAGGACAGAGTCAACTTAATTCACCCCTCCACTTT

J gene: TRBJ2-7
V gene: TRBV18
D gene: .
clone size: few
CDR3 protein: CASSPGTEVYEQYF
CDR3 DNA: TGTGCCAGCTCGCCCGGGACTGAGGTCTACGAGCAGTACTTC

J gene: TRBJ2-1
V gene: TRBV28
D gene: .
clone size: .
CDR3 protein: CASRSGTGEQFF
CDR3 DNA: TGTGCCAGCAGGTCAGGAACAGGGGAGCAGTTCTTC

J gene: TRBJ1-4
V gene: TRBV2
D gene: TRBD1
clone size: .
CDR3 protein: CASSGRDRGFEKLFF
CDR3 DNA: TGTGCCAGCAGTGGCCGGGACAGGGGCTTTGAAAAACTGTTTTTT

J gene: TRBJ2-2
V gene: TRBV11-2
D gene: TRBD2
clone size: .
CDR3 protein: CASSQLAGGPGELFF
CDR3 DNA: TGTGCCAGCAGCCAACTAGCGGGGGGGCCCGGGGAGCTGTTTTTT